This T cell receptor beta chain originates from a study of blood T cell repertoires in COVID-19. Study details: PBMCs, B-cell-depleted T cells, or T cells were the source of the cDNA or gDNA that made up the material.

At least ten counts were recorded for this clone. The authors' processing: Amplified reference gene primers provided the basis for estimating nucleated cell counts. Assay: immunoSEQ multiplex PCR; the TCRdb copy retains only in-frame clones and omits some. Clone size and the V and J calls come from that table; the DNA yielded D and trimming. This table holds 100,000 to 150,000 clones, 75% to 90% found once. The CDR3 sequence is 14 residues long. V shed 3 bases and J shed 4 bases, with 12 bases lying between them. Germline values: CDR1 SGHTA, CDR2 FQGNSA. This chain joins TRBV7-2 and TRBJ1-1, with D unclear. Material for sequencing was peripheral blood. The TCR sequence derives from a woman of 80 years or more with COVID-19, enrolled during active disease. CDR3 sequence: CASSFPFSSTEAFF. CDR3 in DNA: TGTGCCAGCAGCTTCCCCTTTTCGAGCACTGAAGCTTTCTTT.